This passage covers 24 T cell receptor beta chains from one sample sequenced in a study of blood T cell repertoires in COVID-19. The assay was immunoSEQ multiplex PCR, and TCRdb's table has in-frame clones only and misses some. Among 250,000 to 350,000 clones, roughly 88% were seen once, and the ten largest hold 2.5% to 3.5%. The sequenced sample was peripheral blood. These receptor sequences come from a woman in her twenties or thirties with active or convalescent COVID-19.

The chain has TRBV2 and TRBJ2-3; TRBD2 aligns across 12 bases. CDR3 size: 14 residues. In germline, CDR1 is SNHLY, CDR2 FYNNEI. Trimming at V came to 6 bases and at J to 8 bases, leaving 6 bases not matched to a gene. The CDR3 is CASRGTSGLGTQYF. DNA for the CDR3: TGTGCCAGCAGGGGGACTAGCGGGCTCGGTACGCAGTATTTT.

CDR3 coding DNA: TGTGCCAGTACCCGGTCTTGGGACAGGGGTGAAAAACTGTTTTTT. This sequence encodes CASTRSWDRGEKLFF. This sequence joins TRBV19 and TRBJ1-4, with 10 bases fitting TRBD1. Germline V lookup: CDR1 LNHDA, CDR2 SQIVND (reference sequence). V shed 7 bases and J 7 bases; nucleotides not matched to a gene: 9. The length of the CDR3 is 15 residues.

The chain uses TRBV6-5 and TRBJ2-7; 11 bases agree with TRBD1. The CDR3 extends over 15 amino acids. Trimming at V came to 5 bases and at J to 4 bases, leaving 7 bases not matched to a gene. Germline-derived CDR1 and CDR2 are MNHEY and SVGAGI. CDR3 sequence (DNA): TGTGCCAGCAGTCCTGGGACAGGGGGAAGATACGAGCAGTACTTC. Translation gives CASSPGTGGRYEQYF.

V gene TRBV6-6 combines with J gene TRBJ1-5; D possibly corresponds to TRBD1 (6 bases). The CDR3 totals 16 residues. Trimming removed 2 bases from V and 0 bases from J, with 11 bases in between. Germline lookup yields CDR1 MNHNY and CDR2 SVGAGI (reference sequence). The DNA for the CDR3 is TGTGCCAGCAGTTACGAGGGGGGGTATAGCAATCAGCCCCAGCATTTT. Translated: CASSYEGGYSNQPQHF.

This clone was seen just once. The chain is built from TRBV19 and TRBJ2-7, with 10 bases aligning to TRBD1. The CDR3 contains 14 residues. J gave up 2 bases and V 3 bases, and 1 base lay outside the gene matches. Germline V gives CDR1 LNHDA, CDR2 SQIVND (reference sequence). The chain's CDR3 is CASSIDRGPYEQYF. Here the CDR3 DNA reads TGTGCCAGTAGTATTGACAGGGGGCCCTACGAGCAGTACTTC.

The chain combines TRBV28 with TRBJ1-1; possible D gene TRBD1, 5 bases. CDR3 size: 12 residues. Trimming left V 6 bases short and J 2 bases short, with 7 bases between. The V gene's germline CDR1 is MDHEN and CDR2 SYDVKM. CDR3 nucleotide sequence: TGTGCCAGCAGGACAGACAACACTGAAGCTTTCTTT. Encoded protein: CASRTDNTEAFF.

The rearrangement links TRBV19 to TRBJ2-2; tentatively, D is TRBD2 (5 bases). The germline V gene has CDR1 LNHDA and CDR2 SQIVND (reference sequence). With 5 bases removed from V and 4 bases from J, the gap between germline ends came to 14 bases. This CDR3 contains 15 residues. The CDR3 protein is CASSPKTILTGELFF. Here the CDR3 DNA reads TGTGCCAGTAGTCCGAAGACTATCCTCACCGGGGAGCTGTTTTTT.

The chain uses TRBV3-1 (or the pseudogene TRBV3-2) and TRBJ1-2, with 7 bases fitting TRBD1. This CDR3 contains 15 residues. The trim removed 2 bases at V and 8 bases at J, leaving 11 bases unmatched. In germline, CDR1 is LGHDT, CDR2 YNNKEL (reference sequence). The CDR3: CASSQRSTGVGGYTF. Written as DNA, the CDR3 is TGTGCCAGCAGCCAACGCAGTACAGGGGTGGGCGGCTACACCTTC.

The V call is TRBV6-5, the J call TRBJ1-1; 9 bases map to TRBD1. The CDR3 length is 12 residues. V gave up 6 bases and J gave up 11 bases; unmatched junction bases: 7. Germline V lookup: CDR1 MNHEY, CDR2 SVGAGI. CDR3 sequence (DNA): TGTGCCAGCAGAACGACAGGGACAGGGGCTTTCTTT. It encodes CASRTTGTGAFF.

This sequence joins TRBV4-3 and TRBJ2-7; 10 bases are a match to TRBD2. From germline, CDR1 is LGHNA and CDR2 YSLEER. With V trimmed by 0 bases and J by 2 bases, 4 bases remained unmatched. The CDR3 covers 16 residues. Here the CDR3 DNA reads TGCGCCAGCAGCCAAGATCGGAGCGGGGGGGCCTACGAGCAGTACTTC. Its translation: CASSQDRSGGAYEQYF.

The rearrangement links TRBV7-9 to TRBJ1-2, with a possible D match to TRBD1 (5 bases). V was cut by 1 base and J by 14 bases, with 17 bases left in between. The CDR3 totals 13 residues. In germline, CDR1 is SEHNR, CDR2 FQNEAQ (reference sequence). This chain's CDR3 is CASSLEGPVVQTF. DNA of the CDR3: TGTGCCAGCAGCTTAGAGGGGCCCGTGGTGCAAACCTTC. The variable domain in full, completed from reference TRBV7-9 and TRBJ1-2, reads DTGVSQNPRHKITKRGQNVTFRCDPISEHNRLYWYRQTLGQGPEFLTYFQNEAQLEKSRLLSDRFSAERPKGSFSTLEIQRTEQGDSAMYLCASSLEGPVVQTFGSGTRLTVV.

The rearrangement joins TRBV19 to TRBJ1-1, with D perhaps TRBD1 (5 bases). This CDR3 region has 13 residues. The V end lost 4 bases, the J end lost 6 bases, and 12 bases lay between the germline ends. The V gene's germline CDR1 is LNHDA and CDR2 SQIVND (reference sequence). CDR3 residues: CASSTGIISEAFF. DNA for the CDR3: TGTGCCAGTAGTACAGGGATTATTTCTGAAGCTTTCTTT.

The V call is TRBV30, the J call TRBJ2-1; D uncertain. This CDR3 has 15 residues. Trimming left V 0 bases short and J 0 bases short, with 9 bases between. Germline values: CDR1 GTSNPN, CDR2 SVGIG (reference sequence). Here the CDR3 DNA reads TGTGCCTGGAGTGTAGACTGGAGCTCCTACAATGAGCAGTTCTTC. This encodes CAWSVDWSSYNEQFF. Full variable domain (rest looked up from reference TRBV30 and TRBJ2-1): SQTIHQWPATLVQPVGSPLSLECTVEGTSNPNLYWYRQAAGRGLQLLFYSVGIGQISSEVPQNLSASRPQDRQFILSSKKLLLSDSGFYLCAWSVDWSSYNEQFFGPGTRLTVL.

The rearrangement uses TRBV29-1 and TRBJ1-2, with 7 bases fitting TRBD1. V shed 6 bases and J 4 bases; nucleotides not matched to a gene: 8. The germline gives CDR1 SQVTM, CDR2 ANQGSEA. CDR3 length equals 13 residues. The CDR3 sequence is CSVEPRGIYGYTF. The CDR3 region has the DNA TGCAGCGTCGAGCCCAGGGGGATCTATGGCTACACCTTC. Drawing the rest from reference TRBV29-1 and TRBJ1-2, the complete variable domain is SAVISQKPSRDICQRGTSLTIQCQVDSQVTMMFWYRQQPGQSLTLIATANQGSEATYESGFVIDKFPISRPNLTFSTLTVSNMSPEDSSIYLCSVEPRGIYGYTFGSGTRLTVV.

The rearrangement links TRBV4-3 to TRBJ1-6, with 12 bases lining up with TRBD1. The germline V gene has CDR1 LGHNA and CDR2 YSLEER. J was trimmed by 8 bases and V by 5 bases; bases with no gene match: 4. CDR3 size: 15 residues. The CDR3 bases are TGCGCCAGCAGCGGGACAGGGGGCTTGGATTCACCCCTCCACTTT. Protein product: CASSGTGGLDSPLHF.

Worth noting for this clone: Other DNA sequences in the sample encode the same CDR3. The chain combines TRBV12-3 or TRBV12-4 with TRBJ1-2; D might be TRBD1 (6 bases). The ends were cut back, 5 bases at V and 2 bases at J, with 9 bases in the middle. The CDR3 length is 13 residues. CDR3: CASSPDRNYGYTF. The CDR3 nucleotides are TGTGCCAGCAGTCCTGACAGGAACTATGGCTACACCTTC.

With respect to this clone: At the DNA level, this CDR3 is encoded by other sequences in the same sample as well. The chain is built from TRBV19 and TRBJ1-5, with no clear D. V gave up 4 bases and J gave up 5 bases, with 6 bases separating them. CDR1 and CDR2 (germline): LNHDA, SQIVND (reference sequence). There are 12 residues in the CDR3. Here the CDR3 reads CASSTNYQPQHF. The CDR3, as DNA: TGTGCCAGTAGTACCAACTATCAGCCCCAGCATTTT.

This sequence joins TRBV28 and TRBJ1-2; 9 positions agree with TRBD1. The V segment lost 3 bases and the J segment 6 bases; nucleotides outside the gene matches: 5. Germline CDR1 MDHEN, CDR2 SYDVKM. CDR3 length: 14 amino acids. The chain's CDR3 is CASSFPGTGNGYTF. The CDR3 nucleotides read TGTGCCAGCAGTTTCCCTGGGACAGGGAATGGCTACACCTTC.

The V and J genes are TRBV5-1 and TRBJ2-1; D perhaps matches TRBD1 (6 bases). Per the germline V gene, CDR1 is SGHRS and CDR2 is YFSETQ. V was cut by 9 bases and J by 0 bases, with 10 bases left in between. CDR3 length: 13 residues. The CDR3 sequence is CATQDSSYNEQFF. CDR3 sequence (DNA): TGCGCCACCCAGGACAGCTCCTACAATGAGCAGTTCTTC.

The chain couples TRBV5-1 to TRBJ2-5, with 12 positions matching TRBD2. V shed 4 bases, J shed 5 bases, and the junction held 3 bases outside the gene matches. This CDR3 contains 14 residues. Germline-derived CDR1 and CDR2 are SGHRS and YFSETQ. CDR3 bases: TGCGCCAGCAGCGCGCTAGCGGGGGGGGAGACCCAGTACTTC. Protein sequence: CASSALAGGETQYF.

The V and J genes are TRBV6-5 and TRBJ2-7, with 9 bases fitting TRBD1. Germline CDR1 MNHEY, CDR2 SVGAGI. V dropped 6 bases and J dropped 5; count of bases not matched to a gene: 5. The CDR3 is 13 amino acids. CDR3 residues: CASSYRGPNEQYF. The CDR3 DNA follows: TGTGCCAGCAGCTACAGGGGGCCCAACGAGCAGTACTTC.

The chain carries TRBV6-2 or TRBV6-3 and TRBJ2-1; unclear D gene. V was trimmed by 2 bases and J by 0 bases, leaving 8 bases between them. In germline, CDR1 is MNHEY, CDR2 SVGEGT. This CDR3 is 15 amino acids long. The CDR3 sequence is CASSYETTSYNEQFF. In DNA, the CDR3 is TGTGCCAGCAGTTACGAGACAACCTCCTACAATGAGCAGTTCTTC.

The rearrangement joins TRBV7-8 to TRBJ1-1; no clear D. Deletions cut 2 bases from V and 1 base from J, with 14 bases between. The CDR3 spans 16 residues. The V gene's germline CDR1 is SGHVS and CDR2 FQNEAQ. The CDR3 bases are TGTGCCAGCAGCTTAAGGCGGGGTCTGGGGAACACTGAAGCTTTCTTT. It codes for CASSLRRGLGNTEAFF.

This chain uses TRBV5-1 with TRBJ1-2; 8 bases fit TRBD1. V lost 0 bases to trimming and J lost 9 bases; unmatched junction nucleotides: 7. CDR1 is SGHRS and CDR2 is YFSETQ in the germline V gene. The CDR3 has 14 residues. DNA for the CDR3: TGCGCCAGCAGCTTGGGGGCAGGGGGCCAACGCTACACCTTC. Amino acids: CASSLGAGGQRYTF.